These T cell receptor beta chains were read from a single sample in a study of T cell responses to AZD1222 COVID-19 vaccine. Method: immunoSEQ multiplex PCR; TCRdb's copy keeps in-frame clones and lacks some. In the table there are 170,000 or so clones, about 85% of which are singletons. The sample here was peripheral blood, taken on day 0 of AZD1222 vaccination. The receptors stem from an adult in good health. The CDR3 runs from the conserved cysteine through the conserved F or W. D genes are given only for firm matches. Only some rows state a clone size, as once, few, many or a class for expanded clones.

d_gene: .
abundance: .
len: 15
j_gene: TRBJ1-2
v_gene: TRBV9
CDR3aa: CASTTLSMGPHGYTF
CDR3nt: TGTGCCAGCACCACGCTATCTATGGGACCCCATGGCTACACCTTC

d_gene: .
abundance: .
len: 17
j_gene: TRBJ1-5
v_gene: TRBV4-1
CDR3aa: CASSQDMGGISNQPQHF
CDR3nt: TGCGCCAGCAGCCAAGATATGGGGGGGATAAGCAATCAGCCCCAGCATTTT

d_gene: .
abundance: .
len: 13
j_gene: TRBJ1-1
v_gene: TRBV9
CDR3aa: CASSVGSRTEAFF
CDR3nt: TGTGCCAGCAGCGTAGGAAGTAGGACTGAAGCTTTCTTT

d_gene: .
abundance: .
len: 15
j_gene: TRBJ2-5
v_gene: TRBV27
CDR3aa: CASSKEGWEDETQYF
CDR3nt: TGTGCCAGCAGTAAAGAAGGGTGGGAGGATGAGACCCAGTACTTC

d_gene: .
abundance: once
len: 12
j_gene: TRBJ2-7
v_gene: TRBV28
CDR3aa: CASQGGSYEQYF
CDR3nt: TGTGCCAGCCAGGGGGGATCCTACGAGCAGTACTTC

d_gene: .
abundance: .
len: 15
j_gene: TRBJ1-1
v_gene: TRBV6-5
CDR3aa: CASSYKVTRNTEAFF
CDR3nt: TGTGCCAGCAGTTACAAGGTGACTCGCAACACTGAAGCTTTCTTT

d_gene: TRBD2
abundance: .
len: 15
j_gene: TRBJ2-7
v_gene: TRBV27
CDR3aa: CASSKTSGGTYEQYF
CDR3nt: TGTGCCAGCAGTAAGACTAGCGGGGGTACCTACGAGCAGTACTTC

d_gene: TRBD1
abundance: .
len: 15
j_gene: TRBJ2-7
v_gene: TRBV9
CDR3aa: CASSVDRVPYYEQYF
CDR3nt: TGTGCCAGCAGCGTCGACAGGGTCCCTTACTACGAGCAGTACTTC

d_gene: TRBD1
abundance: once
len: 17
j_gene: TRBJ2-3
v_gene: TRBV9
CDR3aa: CASSVLPGQPFTDTQYF
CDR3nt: TGTGCCAGCAGCGTATTACCGGGACAGCCTTTTACAGATACGCAGTATTTT

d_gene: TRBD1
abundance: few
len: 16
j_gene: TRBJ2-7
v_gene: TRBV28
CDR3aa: CASSPGRDRGFYEQYF
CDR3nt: TGTGCCAGCAGTCCAGGGCGGGACAGGGGCTTCTACGAGCAGTACTTC

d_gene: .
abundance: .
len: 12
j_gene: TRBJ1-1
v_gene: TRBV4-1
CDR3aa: CASSQDPPEAFF
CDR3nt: TGCGCCAGCAGCCAAGATCCCCCTGAAGCTTTCTTT

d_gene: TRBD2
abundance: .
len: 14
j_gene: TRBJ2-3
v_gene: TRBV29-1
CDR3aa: CSGGGSGSTDTQYF
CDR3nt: TGCAGCGGGGGGGGTAGCGGTAGCACAGATACGCAGTATTTT

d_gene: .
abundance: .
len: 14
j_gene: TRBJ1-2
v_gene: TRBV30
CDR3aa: CAWSAGQRYYGYTF
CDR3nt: TGTGCCTGGAGTGCCGGACAGAGGTACTATGGCTACACCTTC

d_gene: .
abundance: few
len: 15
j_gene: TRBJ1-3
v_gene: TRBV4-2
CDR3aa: CASSQDLGQTNTIYF
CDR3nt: TGTGCCAGCAGCCAAGATCTAGGTCAGACAAACACCATATATTTT

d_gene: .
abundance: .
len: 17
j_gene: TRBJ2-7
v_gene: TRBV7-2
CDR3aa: CASSLYAGGRSPYEQYF
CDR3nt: TGTGCCAGCAGCTTGTACGCTGGAGGCCGGTCCCCCTACGAGCAGTACTTC

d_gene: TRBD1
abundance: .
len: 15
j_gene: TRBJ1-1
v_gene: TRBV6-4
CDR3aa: CASSSQGAGNTEAFF
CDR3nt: TGTGCCAGCAGTTCCCAGGGGGCAGGAAACACTGAAGCTTTCTTT

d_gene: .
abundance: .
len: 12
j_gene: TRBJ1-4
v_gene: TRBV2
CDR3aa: CASSRRDEKLFF
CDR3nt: TGTGCCAGCAGTAGGAGGGATGAAAAACTGTTTTTT

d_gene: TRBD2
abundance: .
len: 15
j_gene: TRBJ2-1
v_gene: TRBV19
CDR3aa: CASSRLAGGHNEQFF
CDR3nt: TGTGCCAGTAGTAGACTAGCGGGAGGCCATAATGAGCAGTTCTTC

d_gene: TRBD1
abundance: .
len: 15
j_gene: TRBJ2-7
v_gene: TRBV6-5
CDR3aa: CASRTLPGQGSEQYF
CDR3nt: TGTGCCAGCAGAACCCTGCCGGGACAGGGCTCCGAGCAGTACTTC

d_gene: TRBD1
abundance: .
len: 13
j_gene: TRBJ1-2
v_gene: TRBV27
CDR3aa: CASSRDSAYGYTF
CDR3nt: TGTGCCAGCAGCCGGGACAGCGCTTATGGCTACACCTTC

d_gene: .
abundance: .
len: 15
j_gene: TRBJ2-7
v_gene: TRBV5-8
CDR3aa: CASSLGPYGGYEQYF
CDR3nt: TGTGCCAGCAGCCTCGGGCCCTACGGGGGCTACGAGCAGTACTTC

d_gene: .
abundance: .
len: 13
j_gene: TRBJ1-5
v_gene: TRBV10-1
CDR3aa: CASSRDSNQPQHF
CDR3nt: TGCGCCAGCAGTCGAGATAGCAATCAGCCCCAGCATTTT

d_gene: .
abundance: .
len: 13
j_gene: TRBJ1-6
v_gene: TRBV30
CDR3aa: CAWSVQDFSPLHF
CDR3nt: TGTGCCTGGAGTGTTCAGGACTTTTCACCCCTCCACTTT

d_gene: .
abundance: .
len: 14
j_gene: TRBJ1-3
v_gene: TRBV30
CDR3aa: CAWSLGFSGNTIYF
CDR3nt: TGTGCCTGGAGTCTCGGGTTCTCTGGAAACACCATATATTTT

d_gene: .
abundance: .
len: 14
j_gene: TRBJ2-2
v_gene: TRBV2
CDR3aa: CASRGLGSTGELFF
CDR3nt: TGTGCCAGCAGGGGACTGGGAAGTACCGGGGAGCTGTTTTTT

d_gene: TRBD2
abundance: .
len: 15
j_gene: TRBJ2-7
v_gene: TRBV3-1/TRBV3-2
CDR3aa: CASSQASGSSYEQYF
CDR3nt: TGTGCCAGCAGCCAAGCAAGCGGGAGTTCCTACGAGCAGTACTTC

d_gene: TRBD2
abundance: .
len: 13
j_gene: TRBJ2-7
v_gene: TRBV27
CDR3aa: CASSSGRREKQYF
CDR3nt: TGTGCCAGCAGTAGCGGGAGAAGAGAAAAGCAGTACTTC

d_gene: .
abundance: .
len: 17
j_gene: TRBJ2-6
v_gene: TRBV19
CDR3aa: CASSSGSSFAGANVLTF
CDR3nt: TGTGCCAGTAGTAGCGGAAGCTCCTTTGCTGGGGCCAACGTCCTGACTTTC

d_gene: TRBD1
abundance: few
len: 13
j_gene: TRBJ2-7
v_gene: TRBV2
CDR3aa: CASSYRRGPEQYF
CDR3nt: TGTGCCAGCAGTTACCGCAGGGGGCCCGAGCAGTACTTC

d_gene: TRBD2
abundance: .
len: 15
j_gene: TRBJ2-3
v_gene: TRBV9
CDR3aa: CASSVGTSDRDTQYF
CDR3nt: TGTGCCAGCAGCGTAGGGACTAGCGACCGAGATACGCAGTATTTT

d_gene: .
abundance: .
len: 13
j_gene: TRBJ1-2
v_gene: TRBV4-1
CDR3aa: CASSPRRGDGYTF
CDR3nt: TGCGCCAGCAGCCCCAGAAGGGGGGATGGCTACACCTTC

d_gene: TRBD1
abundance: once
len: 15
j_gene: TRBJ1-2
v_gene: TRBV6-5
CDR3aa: CASSATDRGAYGYTF
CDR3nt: TGTGCCAGCAGCGCCACGGACAGGGGGGCCTATGGCTACACCTTC

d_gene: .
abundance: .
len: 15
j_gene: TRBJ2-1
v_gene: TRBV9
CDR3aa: CASSVGQGSYNEQFF
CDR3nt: TGTGCCAGCAGCGTAGGCCAGGGCTCCTACAATGAGCAGTTCTTC

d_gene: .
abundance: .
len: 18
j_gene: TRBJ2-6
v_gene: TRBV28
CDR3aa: CASSPHLGGSSGANVLTF
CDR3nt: TGTGCCAGCAGTCCCCACCTTGGGGGGAGCTCTGGGGCCAACGTCCTGACTTTC

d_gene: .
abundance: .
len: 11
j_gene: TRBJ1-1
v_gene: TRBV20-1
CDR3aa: CSRTQNTEAFF
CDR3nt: TGCAGTCGGACACAGAACACTGAAGCTTTCTTT

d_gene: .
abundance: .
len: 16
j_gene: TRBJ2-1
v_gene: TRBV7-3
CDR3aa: CASSLPAGESYNEQFF
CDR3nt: TGTGCCAGCAGCTTACCGGCGGGCGAATCCTACAATGAGCAGTTCTTC

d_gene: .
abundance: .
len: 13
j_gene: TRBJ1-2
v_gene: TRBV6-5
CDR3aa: CASSTWGGYGYTF
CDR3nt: TGTGCCAGCAGCACATGGGGGGGCTATGGCTACACCTTC

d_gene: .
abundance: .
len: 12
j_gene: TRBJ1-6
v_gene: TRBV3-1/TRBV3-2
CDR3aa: CASSQRGPPLHF
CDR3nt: TGTGCCAGCAGCCAAAGGGGTCCACCCCTCCACTTT

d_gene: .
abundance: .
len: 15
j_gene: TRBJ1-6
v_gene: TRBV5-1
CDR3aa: CASSSPGGGNSPLHF
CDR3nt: TGCGCCAGCAGCTCCCCCGGTGGGGGAAATTCACCCCTCCACTTT

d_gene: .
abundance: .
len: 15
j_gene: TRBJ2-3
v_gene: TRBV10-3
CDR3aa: CAISASGLLGDTQYF
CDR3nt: TGTGCCATCAGTGCGTCAGGGCTTCTGGGAGATACGCAGTATTTT